One and the same sample provided the 27 T cell receptor beta chains below, sequenced in a study of blood T cell repertoires in COVID-19. Measured with immunoSEQ multiplex PCR; TCRdb has only the in-frame clones, and not every one. The sample has 200,000 to 250,000 clones; about 86% are singletons. The specimen was PBMCs or T cells enriched from blood (not recorded which). All receptors come from a woman aged 45-65 years with acute COVID-19.

The rearrangement joins TRBV28 to TRBJ2-7; tentatively, D is TRBD1 (6 bases). Germline lookup yields CDR1 MDHEN and CDR2 SYDVKM. Trimming removed 6 bases at V and 0 bases at J, with 12 bases between. CDR3 size: 14 residues. The CDR3 region is CASSHGTFSYEQYF. The CDR3 nucleotides are TGTGCCAGCAGCCACGGGACATTCTCCTACGAGCAGTACTTC.

This clone appeared a few times. The V and J genes are TRBV5-1 and TRBJ1-2; D is perhaps TRBD1 (6 bases). The V end lost 1 base, the J end lost 7 bases, and 11 bases lay between the germline ends. In germline, CDR1 is SGHRS, CDR2 YFSETQ. The CDR3 spans 13 residues. The CDR3 protein is CASSLRQGSGYTF. The CDR3 DNA follows: TGCGCCAGCAGCTTGCGGCAGGGGTCTGGCTACACCTTC. Drawing the rest from reference TRBV5-1 and TRBJ1-2, the complete variable domain is KAGVTQTPRYLIKTRGQQVTLSCSPISGHRSVSWYQQTPGQGLQFLFEYFSETQRNKGNFPGRFSGRQFSNSRSEMNVSTLELGDSALYLCASSLRQGSGYTFGSGTRLTVV.

The gene calls are TRBV7-2 and TRBJ2-2; D gene ambiguous. Trimming removed 6 bases from V and 3 bases from J, with 8 bases in between. This CDR3 has 13 residues. CDR1 SGHTA and CDR2 FQGNSA come from the germline V gene. The CDR3 nucleotides read TGTGCCAGCAGTCTCAGATACACCGGGGAGCTGTTTTTT. Encoded protein: CASSLRYTGELFF.

The chain uses TRBV28 and TRBJ1-2; possible D gene TRBD1, 5 bases. The CDR3 is 15 residues long. Trimming shortened V by 1 base and J by 4 bases, and 13 bases separated the two germline ends. Per germline, CDR1 MDHEN and CDR2 SYDVKM. CDR3 DNA sequence: TGTGCCAGCAGTTTATCAGCCGGGGGGACCTATGGCTACACCTTC. This gives the protein CASSLSAGGTYGYTF.

This clone was detected only once. The genes are TRBV18 and TRBJ1-1; 7 bases fit TRBD1. The junction had 8 bases not matched to a gene; V was cut back by 6 bases and J by 4 bases. This CDR3 comprises 14 residues. The germline V gene encodes CDR1 KGHSH and CDR2 LQKENI. The CDR3 region is CASSKVPGGTEAFF. The CDR3 DNA sequence: TGTGCCAGCTCTAAGGTACCAGGGGGCACTGAAGCTTTCTTT.

The chain couples TRBV19 to TRBJ2-1; 9 bases agree with TRBD2. CDR3 length: 16 residues. The germline V gene has CDR1 LNHDA and CDR2 SQIVND (reference sequence). Trimming removed 5 bases from V and 1 base from J; junction bases left unmatched: 6. The CDR3 loop reads CASSGGGARSYNEQFF. CDR3 DNA: TGTGCCAGTAGTGGCGGGGGGGCCCGGTCCTACAATGAGCAGTTCTTC.

This chain links TRBV7-8 with TRBJ2-3; possible D gene TRBD2, 5 bases. Germline values: CDR1 SGHVS, CDR2 FQNEAQ. Trimming shortened V by 5 bases and J by 7 bases, and 10 bases separated the two germline ends. The CDR3 consists of 12 residues. In DNA, the CDR3 is TGTGCCAGCAGCCAAACTAGGTATACGCAGTATTTT. This translates into CASSQTRYTQYF.

Concerning this clone itself: The same CDR3 can be traced to other DNA sequences in this sample. The chain uses TRBV30 and TRBJ1-4; perhaps TRBD1 as D (5 bases). With 0 bases removed from V and 8 bases from J, the gap between germline ends came to 7 bases. Per the germline V gene, CDR1 is GTSNPN and CDR2 is SVGIG (reference sequence). There are 12 residues in the CDR3. DNA of the CDR3: TGTGCCTGGAGTGTGCAGGGCGAAAAACTGTTTTTT. Its translation: CAWSVQGEKLFF. The whole variable domain, filled in from reference TRBV30 and TRBJ1-4, reads SQTIHQWPATLVQPVGSPLSLECTVEGTSNPNLYWYRQAAGRGLQLLFYSVGIGQISSEVPQNLSASRPQDRQFILSSKKLLLSDSGFYLCAWSVQGEKLFFGSGTQLSVL.

The chain recombines TRBV5-1 with TRBJ1-2; 10 nucleotides match TRBD1. The CDR3 sequence is 15 residues long. V shed 4 bases and J 10 bases; nucleotides not matched to a gene: 13. Germline V gene data show CDR1 as SGHRS and CDR2 as YFSETQ. The CDR3 loop is CASSPNYGTGDAYTF. Written as DNA, the CDR3 is TGCGCCAGCAGCCCAAATTACGGGACAGGGGACGCCTACACCTTC.

The chain uses TRBV11-2 and TRBJ2-1, with 14 positions matching TRBD2. Trimming removed 5 bases from V and 8 bases from J; junction bases left unmatched: 8. CDR1 is SGHAT, CDR2 FQNNGV, per germline. This CDR3 is 16 amino acids long. Here the CDR3 DNA reads TGTGCCAGCAGCCTGACTAGCGGGGGGGCCTTCGATGAGCAGTTCTTC. It yields the protein CASSLTSGGAFDEQFF. Using reference TRBV11-2 and TRBJ2-1 for the parts outside the CDR3, the full variable domain is EAGVAQSPRYKIIEKRQSVAFWCNPISGHATLYWYQQILGQGPKLLIQFQNNGVVDDSQLPKDRFSAERLKGVDSTLKIQPAKLEDSAVYLCASSLTSGGAFDEQFFGPGTRLTVL.

V usage is TRBV18 and J usage is TRBJ1-1, with TRBD1 as a possible D gene (5 bases). V was shortened by 1 base and J by 5 bases, with 14 bases between the two germline ends. Germline assignment: CDR1 KGHSH and CDR2 LQKENI. There are 15 residues in the CDR3. Written as DNA, the CDR3 is TGTGCCAGCTCACCACGAGAGGCAGGGTCAACTGAAGCTTTCTTT. Translated, it gives CASSPREAGSTEAFF.

This chain uses TRBV7-2 with TRBJ1-2, with D perhaps TRBD1 (6 bases). CDR1 SGHTA and CDR2 FQGNSA come from the germline V gene. V was trimmed by 1 base and J by 5 bases, leaving 11 bases between them. CDR3 length: 14 amino acids. The CDR3 DNA reads TGTGCCAGCAGCTTAGTGGGCCAGGGGTATGGCTACACCTTC. It translates to CASSLVGQGYGYTF.

This chain connects TRBV6-1 to TRBJ1-3; D perhaps matches TRBD1 (5 bases). Germline V CDR1 and CDR2: MNHNS, SASEGT. The CDR3 consists of 20 residues. Trimming removed 0 bases at V and 2 bases at J, with 23 bases between. CDR3 in DNA: TGTGCCAGCAGTGAAGCCCTAGGTGGTCCAGGGTTTCCAGCTGGAAACACCATATATTTT. This gives the protein CASSEALGGPGFPAGNTIYF.

This rearrangement joins TRBV3-1 (or the pseudogene TRBV3-2) to TRBJ1-3; unclear D gene. Germline V CDR1 and CDR2: LGHDT, YNNKEL (reference sequence). The CDR3 runs 13 residues. The V gene lost 6 bases and the J gene lost 4 bases, with 10 bases spanning the gap. The CDR3 loop is CASSGRSGNTIYF. The CDR3 bases are TGTGCCAGCAGTGGGAGATCGGGAAACACCATATATTTT.

J is TRBJ2-2 and V is TRBV3-1 (or the pseudogene TRBV3-2); TRBD1 is a possible D gene (6 bases). CDR3 length: 13 amino acids. V gave up 7 bases and J gave up 4 bases, with 10 bases separating them. The germline CDR1 and CDR2 sequences are LGHDT and YNNKEL (reference sequence). The CDR3 here is CASNKGGTGELFF. CDR3 bases: TGTGCCAGCAACAAAGGGGGCACCGGGGAGCTGTTTTTT.

V and J are TRBV18 and TRBJ2-7; 9 bases are a match to TRBD1. Looked up from germline, CDR1 is KGHSH and CDR2 is LQKENI. The V segment lost 6 bases and the J segment 2 bases; nucleotides outside the gene matches: 2. This CDR3 region has 13 residues. This chain's CDR3 is CASSRTGAYEQYF. The CDR3 nucleotides are TGTGCCAGCTCCCGGACAGGGGCCTACGAGCAGTACTTC.

The rearrangement uses TRBV30 and TRBJ1-4, with TRBD1 matching 11 bases. This CDR3 has 16 residues. V lost 2 bases to trimming and J lost 3 bases; unmatched junction nucleotides: 5. Germline loops: CDR1 GTSNPN, CDR2 SVGIG (reference sequence). In DNA, the CDR3 is TGTGCCTGGAGTTGGACAGGGGGCGCTTCTAATGAAAAACTGTTTTTT. Residues: CAWSWTGGASNEKLFF.

This chain links TRBV11-2 with TRBJ2-7; 15 nucleotides align to TRBD2. Germline assignment: CDR1 SGHAT and CDR2 FQNNGV. This CDR3 is built from 16 residues. J gave up 6 bases and V 4 bases, and 7 bases lay outside the gene matches. The CDR3: CASSYGLAGGLGEQYF. The DNA for the CDR3 is TGTGCCAGCAGCTACGGACTAGCGGGGGGGTTAGGCGAGCAGTACTTC.

The chain combines TRBV3-1 (or the pseudogene TRBV3-2) with TRBJ2-5; 9 positions agree with TRBD2. Germline V CDR1 and CDR2: LGHDT, YNNKEL (reference sequence). The length of the CDR3 is 18 residues. V lost 0 bases and J lost 4; bases outside the gene matches: 12. The CDR3 DNA reads TGTGCCAGCAGCCAAGATCGGGGTAGCGGGAGATGCGTAGAGACCCAGTACTTC. This encodes CASSQDRGSGRCVETQYF.

The chain has TRBV5-6 and TRBJ1-5, with D unclear. CDR3 length: 14 amino acids. The ends were cut back, 6 bases at V and 2 bases at J, with 12 bases in the middle. The germline V gene has CDR1 SGHDT and CDR2 YYEEEE. This CDR3 is CASTRRLGNQPQHF. CDR3 nucleotides: TGTGCCAGCACTCGGAGGTTGGGCAATCAGCCCCAGCATTTT.

The chain carries TRBV28 and TRBJ1-2, with TRBD1 as a possible D gene (5 bases). Trimming removed 4 bases from V and 6 bases from J, with 15 bases in between. Germline lookup yields CDR1 MDHEN and CDR2 SYDVKM. This CDR3 is built from 14 residues. The CDR3 region has the DNA TGTGCCAGCAGTTCCCCGGGGGGGGGAAATGGCTACACCTTC. It yields the protein CASSSPGGGNGYTF.

By frequency in the sample, this clone is medium-sized. The chain is built from TRBV5-1 and TRBJ1-1; D is uncertain. The CDR3 runs 14 residues. Germline assignment: CDR1 SGHRS and CDR2 YFSETQ. V was cut by 4 bases and J by 0 bases, with 10 bases left in between. CDR3 in amino acids: CASSPYGMNTEAFF. In DNA form, the CDR3 reads TGCGCCAGCAGCCCCTACGGGATGAACACTGAAGCTTTCTTT.

The genes are TRBV6-6 and TRBJ2-1, with 8 bases that match TRBD1. This CDR3 is built from 15 residues. V dropped 6 bases and J dropped 7; count of bases not matched to a gene: 11. The germline V gene has CDR1 MNHNY and CDR2 SVGAGI (reference sequence). As DNA, the CDR3 is TGTGCCAGCAGCTTACCGGGACAGGTGACTAATGAGCAGTTCTTC. This sequence encodes CASSLPGQVTNEQFF.

The gene calls are TRBV28 and TRBJ2-5; D ambiguous. V was trimmed by 8 bases and J by 6 bases, leaving 7 bases between them. Germline values: CDR1 MDHEN, CDR2 SYDVKM. The CDR3 covers 10 residues. The CDR3 reads CASSEKTQYF. The CDR3 DNA is TGTGCCAGCTCCGAGAAGACCCAGTACTTC.

The genes are TRBV27 and TRBJ2-1, with 7 positions matching TRBD2. This CDR3 comprises 13 residues. The junction had 8 bases not matched to a gene; V was cut back by 6 bases and J by 9 bases. Germline V CDR1 and CDR2: MNHEY, SMNVEV (reference sequence). The DNA for the CDR3 is TGTGCCAGCAGGGAAATAGCGGGTTCTGAGCAGTTCTTC. This encodes CASREIAGSEQFF.

This chain connects TRBV5-1 to TRBJ2-5; no clear D. Germline CDR1 is SGHRS and CDR2 is YFSETQ. V lost 0 bases and J 5 bases, leaving 2 bases between the germline ends. The CDR3 totals 11 residues. The CDR3 sequence: CASSLAETQYF. The CDR3 DNA follows: TGCGCCAGCAGCTTGGCTGAGACCCAGTACTTC. The full variable domain, its missing parts supplied by reference TRBV5-1 and TRBJ2-5, is KAGVTQTPRYLIKTRGQQVTLSCSPISGHRSVSWYQQTPGQGLQFLFEYFSETQRNKGNFPGRFSGRQFSNSRSEMNVSTLELGDSALYLCASSLAETQYFGPGTRLLVL.

The genes are TRBV6-2 or TRBV6-3 and TRBJ2-2; 9 bases are a match to TRBD2. The trim removed 0 bases at V and 4 bases at J, leaving 6 bases unmatched. The CDR3 loop spans 17 amino acids. Germline lookup yields CDR1 MNHEY and CDR2 SVGEGT. The CDR3 coding sequence is TGTGCCAGCAGTTACTCGTCCGCGGGGGGGCGCACCGGGGAGCTGTTTTTT. Protein sequence: CASSYSSAGGRTGELFF.